A single sample gave rise to the 11 T cell receptor beta chains below, sequenced in a study of blood T cell repertoires in COVID-19. Repertoires were generated with immunoSEQ multiplex PCR, while TCRdb's copy carries only in-frame clones and drops some. The sample records roughly 230,000 clones, 85% being singletons. Sequencing was done on a sample of peripheral blood. Receptors were obtained from a man aged 35-49 years with acute or convalescent COVID-19.

The chain combines TRBV5-5 with TRBJ1-5, with 9 bases fitting TRBD1. Germline V gene lookup returns CDR1 SGHKS and CDR2 YYEKEE (reference sequence). The CDR3 sequence is 15 residues long. V lost 1 base, J lost 4 bases, and 3 bases stayed unmatched. The CDR3 bases are TGTGCCAGCAGCTTGTTTGGGACAGGGAATCAGCCCCAGCATTTT. Protein product: CASSLFGTGNQPQHF.

The chain is built from TRBV5-6 and TRBJ2-7, with a possible D match to TRBD2 (6 bases). This CDR3 comprises 13 residues. V was shortened by 5 bases and J by 0 bases, with 9 bases between the two germline ends. Per the germline V gene, CDR1 is SGHDT and CDR2 is YYEEEE. As DNA, the CDR3 is TGTGCCAGCAGTTCGGGACTCTCCTACGAGCAGTACTTC. Protein: CASSSGLSYEQYF.

The J gene is TRBJ2-5, the V gene TRBV6-5; D not resolved. This CDR3 has 14 amino acids. The V gene's germline CDR1 is MNHEY and CDR2 SVGAGI. Trimming removed 5 bases from V and 4 bases from J, with 14 bases in between. CDR3 loop: CASSRSLPGETQYF. In DNA, the CDR3 is TGTGCCAGCAGTCGGAGCTTGCCCGGAGAGACCCAGTACTTC.

The CDR3 here is CASSPGQPYEQYF. The DNA of the CDR3 is TGTGCCAGCAGCCCGGGACAGCCCTACGAGCAGTACTTC. The V and J genes are TRBV12-3 or TRBV12-4 and TRBJ2-7, with 7 bases matching TRBD1. CDR3 length equals 13 residues. The trim removed 6 bases at V and 2 bases at J, leaving 4 bases unmatched.

The chain is built from TRBV29-1 and TRBJ1-1; maybe TRBD1 (5 bases). CDR1 and CDR2 (germline): SQVTM, ANQGSEA. This CDR3 is 14 amino acids long. V was pared by 6 bases and J by 1 base, with 15 bases between. CDR3: CSVPQEGRNTEAFF. DNA for the CDR3: TGCAGCGTCCCCCAGGAGGGGAGGAACACTGAAGCTTTCTTT.

The rearrangement uses TRBV5-4 and TRBJ1-2; possible D gene TRBD1, 6 bases. V shed 4 bases and J shed 8 bases, with 18 bases lying between them. This CDR3 spans 14 amino acids. From germline, CDR1 is SGHNT and CDR2 YYREEE (reference sequence). The chain's CDR3 is CASSVRGATIGYTF. The CDR3 DNA reads TGTGCCAGCAGCGTCCGGGGGGCGACCATCGGCTACACCTTC. Together with reference TRBV5-4 and TRBJ1-2, the CDR3 gives the full variable domain: ETGVTQSPTHLIKTRGQQVTLRCSSQSGHNTVSWYQQALGQGPQFIFQYYREEENGRGNFPPRFSGLQFPNYSSELNVNALELDDSALYLCASSVRGATIGYTFGSGTRLTVV.

V and J are TRBV7-6 and TRBJ2-1; D is uncertain. V gave up 5 bases and J gave up 0 bases, with 11 bases separating them. Germline V gene data show CDR1 as SGHVS and CDR2 as FNYEAQ. This CDR3 has 15 residues. CDR3 sequence reads: CASSPSLSSYNEQFF. CDR3 sequence (DNA): TGTGCCAGCAGCCCGTCTCTTAGCTCCTACAATGAGCAGTTCTTC.

The chain carries TRBV5-6 and TRBJ2-3, with D possibly being TRBD1 (6 bases). CDR1 is SGHDT, CDR2 YYEEEE, per germline. Trimming removed 3 bases from V and 0 bases from J, with 14 bases in between. This CDR3 spans 16 amino acids. This chain's CDR3 is CASSSESGQSTDTQYF. In DNA form, the CDR3 reads TGTGCCAGCAGCTCAGAATCAGGACAGAGCACAGATACGCAGTATTTT.

The chain carries TRBV9 and TRBJ1-1; D not certain. Germline CDR1 SGDLS, CDR2 YYNGEE. V lost 7 bases and J 0 bases, leaving 10 bases between the germline ends. CDR3 length equals 13 residues. The DNA for the CDR3 is TGTGCCAGCCGAAGGGAGATGAACACTGAAGCTTTCTTT. Encoded protein: CASRREMNTEAFF.

The chain combines TRBV7-7 with TRBJ2-5, with 12 bases lining up with TRBD2. V was clipped by 1 base and J by 5 bases; unmatched bases: 5. The CDR3 consists of 16 residues. Germline-derived CDR1 and CDR2 are SSHAT and FNYEAQ (reference sequence). In DNA form, the CDR3 reads TGTGCCAGCAGCTTAGGGGGACTAGCGGGCCGGGAGACCCAGTACTTC. It translates to CASSLGGLAGRETQYF.

This clone was observed a single time. The rearrangement uses TRBV7-6 and TRBJ2-1, with 15 bases lining up with TRBD2. The V gene's germline CDR1 is SGHVS and CDR2 FNYEAQ. The V segment lost 5 bases and the J segment 6 bases; nucleotides outside the gene matches: 8. The CDR3 runs to 17 residues. In nucleotides, the CDR3 is TGTGCCAGCAGCACAAGGACTAGCGGGGGGGCCGCCAATGAGCAGTTCTTC. Amino acid sequence: CASSTRTSGGAANEQFF.